The 21 T cell receptor beta chains in this list originate from one sample, sequenced in a study of shared clonotypes between healthy human individuals. The assay was immunoSEQ multiplex PCR, and TCRdb's table has in-frame clones only and misses some. The sample has around 480,000 clones, about 79% seen once; the top ten hold under 15%. Sequences were obtained from PBMCs. These receptors all come from a woman aged 40 to 55 in good health. Some clones in this sample may be carry-over from other donors' samples.

The J gene is TRBJ2-5, the V gene TRBV14; D ambiguous. The CDR3 sequence is 12 residues long. V gave up 4 bases and J gave up 2 bases, with 5 bases separating them. Germline CDR1 SGHDN, CDR2 FVKESK. The CDR3 DNA reads as TGTGCCAGCAGCCGGCCGCAAGAGACCCAGTACTTC. Amino acid sequence: CASSRPQETQYF. The full variable domain, its missing parts supplied by reference TRBV14 and TRBJ2-5, is EAGVTQFPSHSVIEKGQTVTLRCDPISGHDNLYWYRRVMGKEIKFLLHFVKESKQDESGMPNNRFLAERTGGTYSTLKVQPAELEDSGVYFCASSRPQETQYFGPGTRLLVL.

The chain recombines TRBV4-1 with TRBJ2-5, with D possibly TRBD1 on 5 matching bases. Between the trimmed V and J ends, which lost 3 bases and 7 bases, there was a span of 9 bases. The CDR3 is 12 residues long. Germline V gene sequence: CDR1 MGHRA, CDR2 YSYEKL. The chain's CDR3 is CASSHPQGTQYF. Here the CDR3 DNA reads TGCGCCAGCAGCCACCCCCAGGGGACCCAGTACTTC.

This clone was seen only a few times. The V and J genes are TRBV28 and TRBJ2-7, with 8 nucleotides matching TRBD2. This CDR3 has 15 residues. Trimming took 2 bases from V and 3 from J; bases not matched to a gene: 6. Germline V CDR1 and CDR2: MDHEN, SYDVKM. The CDR3 loop reads CASSLPAGAVYEQYF. CDR3 sequence (DNA): TGTGCCAGCAGTTTACCAGCGGGAGCGGTCTACGAGCAGTACTTC.

The gene calls are TRBV4-3 and TRBJ1-4; D unclear. Trimming pared 4 bases from V and 0 bases from J, leaving 9 bases between. Germline CDR1 reads LGHNA; CDR2 reads YSLEER. CDR3 size: 15 residues. The DNA of the CDR3 is TGCGCCAGCAGCCTGCAAGAATCAACTAATGAAAAACTGTTTTTT. Its protein is CASSLQESTNEKLFF.

This clone was observed a few times. This chain connects TRBV7-8 to TRBJ1-1; D call uncertain. Trimming pared 5 bases from V and 4 bases from J, leaving 17 bases between. Germline V gene sequence: CDR1 SGHVS, CDR2 FQNEAQ. This CDR3 has 15 residues. Here the CDR3 reads CASSLDYLDTTEAFF. Written as DNA, the CDR3 is TGTGCCAGCAGCCTGGACTACCTTGACACCACTGAAGCTTTCTTT.

The chain joins TRBV30 to TRBJ1-3; weak D call: TRBD1 (5 bases). CDR3 length: 17 residues. The germline gives CDR1 GTSNPN, CDR2 SVGIG (reference sequence). With 4 bases removed from V and 0 bases from J, the gap between germline ends came to 19 bases. This CDR3 reads CAWTGEQGLLSGNTIYF. Written as DNA, the CDR3 is TGTGCCTGGACGGGAGAGCAGGGCCTGCTCTCTGGAAACACCATATATTTT.

The chain recombines TRBV5-4 with TRBJ2-3, with D unresolved. Deletions cut 5 bases from V and 3 bases from J, with 13 bases between. The CDR3 length is 14 residues. Germline V CDR1 and CDR2: SGHNT, YYREEE (reference sequence). DNA for the CDR3: TGTGCCAGCAGAGGCGGCAGAAGGACAGATACGCAGTATTTT. Its translation is CASRGGRRTDTQYF.

The J gene is TRBJ2-7, the V gene TRBV19; D is possibly TRBD2 (5 bases). Deletions cut 0 bases from V and 5 bases from J, with 17 bases between. The CDR3 covers 16 residues. The germline gives CDR1 LNHDA, CDR2 SQIVND (reference sequence). CDR3 DNA sequence: TGTGCCAGTAGTATAGAGGTGGGGAGTGGAGTCCACGAGCAGTACTTC. Translating it yields CASSIEVGSGVHEQYF.

In its sample, this clone was seen once. The chain uses TRBV18 and TRBJ1-3; a weak D match, TRBD1 (6 bases). This CDR3 region has 16 residues. With 4 bases removed from V and 0 bases from J, the gap between germline ends came to 13 bases. From germline, CDR1 is KGHSH and CDR2 LQKENI. The CDR3 sequence is CASSLYRAGSGNTIYF. Here the CDR3 DNA reads TGTGCCAGCTCACTTTACAGGGCTGGCTCTGGAAACACCATATATTTT.

In regard to this clone: This sample includes further DNA sequences coding for the same CDR3. V and J are TRBV5-1 and TRBJ2-2; D is undetermined. V lost 0 bases to trimming and J lost 1 base, with 7 bases between them. Germline loops: CDR1 SGHRS, CDR2 YFSETQ. The CDR3 spans 15 residues. CDR3 sequence (DNA): TGCGCCAGCAGCTTGGTCCCGGGGAACACCGGGGAGCTGTTTTTT. Translation: CASSLVPGNTGELFF. The full variable domain, rest sourced from reference TRBV5-1 and TRBJ2-2, is KAGVTQTPRYLIKTRGQQVTLSCSPISGHRSVSWYQQTPGQGLQFLFEYFSETQRNKGNFPGRFSGRQFSNSRSEMNVSTLELGDSALYLCASSLVPGNTGELFFGEGSRLTVL.

This clone was counted a single time. The chain links TRBV5-1 to TRBJ2-2; 7 positions agree with TRBD1. The germline V gene has CDR1 SGHRS and CDR2 YFSETQ. J lost 5 bases, V lost 7 bases, and 14 bases had no gene match. This CDR3 contains 16 residues. CDR3 amino acids: CASGGQDRFLTGELFF. CDR3 sequence (DNA): TGCGCCAGCGGGGGCCAGGACAGGTTTTTGACCGGGGAGCTGTTTTTT. The full variable domain, rest sourced from reference TRBV5-1 and TRBJ2-2, is KAGVTQTPRYLIKTRGQQVTLSCSPISGHRSVSWYQQTPGQGLQFLFEYFSETQRNKGNFPGRFSGRQFSNSRSEMNVSTLELGDSALYLCASGGQDRFLTGELFFGEGSRLTVL.

The chain couples TRBV28 to TRBJ1-5, with D possibly matching TRBD1 (6 bases). The CDR3 is 14 residues long. The V end lost 6 bases, the J end lost 4 bases, and 13 bases lay between the germline ends. Germline CDR1 is MDHEN and CDR2 is SYDVKM. The CDR3 here is CASRGAVSNQPQHF. The CDR3 DNA sequence: TGTGCCAGCAGGGGGGCGGTCTCTAATCAGCCCCAGCATTTT.

V usage is TRBV10-3 and J usage is TRBJ2-5; the D is unclear. Trimming took off 4 bases at V and 2 bases at J, with 2 bases between the two ends. Germline V gene sequence: CDR1 ENHRY, CDR2 SYGVKD. There are 11 residues in the CDR3. As DNA, the CDR3 is TGTGCCATCAGTGCACAAGAGACCCAGTACTTC. It codes for CAISAQETQYF.

The rearrangement links TRBV6-5 to TRBJ2-1, with D perhaps being TRBD1 or TRBD2 (6 bases each). Germline V gene data show CDR1 as MNHEY and CDR2 as SVGAGI. The CDR3 contains 14 residues. Trimming removed 6 bases from V and 6 bases from J, with 15 bases in between. The CDR3 protein is CASREEGGTNEQFF. The CDR3, as DNA: TGTGCCAGCAGGGAGGAGGGGGGAACCAATGAGCAGTTCTTC.

This sequence joins TRBV28 and TRBJ1-3; unclear D gene. Trimming took off 1 base at V and 4 bases at J, with 11 bases between the two ends. The CDR3 runs 15 residues. Germline lookup yields CDR1 MDHEN and CDR2 SYDVKM. The CDR3 nucleotides are TGTGCCAGCAGTTTATCGGGAACGGGGGGAAACACCATATATTTT. The encoded protein is CASSLSGTGGNTIYF. Combining the CDR3 with reference TRBV28 and TRBJ1-3 gives the whole variable domain DVKVTQSSRYLVKRTGEKVFLECVQDMDHENMFWYRQDPGLGLRLIYFSYDVKMKEKGDIPEGYSVSREKKERFSLILESASTNQTSMYLCASSLSGTGGNTIYFGEGSWLTVV.

The V call is TRBV29-1, the J call TRBJ2-5; D perhaps matches TRBD1 (6 bases). CDR1 and CDR2 (germline): SQVTM, ANQGSEA. The CDR3 loop spans 15 amino acids. Trimming removed 6 bases at V and 4 bases at J, with 21 bases between. Written as DNA, the CDR3 is TGCAGCGTCCTGCGGGCCCGGGGACACCGAGAGACCCAGTACTTC. It specifies CSVLRARGHRETQYF.

V gene TRBV6-1 combines with J gene TRBJ2-5; 7 bases are shared with TRBD2. V was clipped by 8 bases and J by 5 bases; unmatched bases: 11. This CDR3 is built from 14 residues. Germline lookup yields CDR1 MNHNS and CDR2 SASEGT. CDR3 nucleotides: TGTGCCAGCGGTGTCGGGGAGGGTCTGGAGACCCAGTACTTC. This gives the protein CASGVGEGLETQYF.

The genes are TRBV7-2 and TRBJ2-1; TRBD2 matches 7 bases. There are 16 residues in the CDR3. Germline loops: CDR1 SGHTA, CDR2 FQGNSA. V dropped 0 bases and J dropped 6; count of bases not matched to a gene: 8. CDR3 sequence: CASSLARAGRGNEQFF. For the CDR3, the DNA is TGTGCCAGCAGCTTAGCGAGGGCAGGGAGGGGCAATGAGCAGTTCTTC.

This clone was seen repeatedly, ten times or more. This CDR3 is CASSTGTTNQPQHF. CDR3 coding DNA: TGCGCCAGCAGCACCGGGACTACTAATCAGCCCCAGCATTTT. The chain links TRBV5-1 to TRBJ1-5, with D possibly being TRBD1 (5 bases). Germline assignment: CDR1 SGHRS and CDR2 YFSETQ. V lost 4 bases to trimming and J lost 4 bases, with 12 bases between them. This CDR3 has 14 amino acids.

V gene TRBV18 combines with J gene TRBJ2-7, with D tentatively TRBD2 (6 bases). Trimming pared 4 bases from V and 0 bases from J, leaving 19 bases between. The CDR3 extends over 17 amino acids. Germline CDR1 reads KGHSH; CDR2 reads LQKENI. The CDR3 sequence: CASSRGPSAENSYEQYF. In nucleotides, the CDR3 is TGTGCCAGCTCACGAGGCCCTAGCGCCGAAAACTCCTACGAGCAGTACTTC.

The rearrangement links TRBV29-1 to TRBJ2-1; 7 bases agree with TRBD2. CDR3 length: 14 residues. The trim removed 4 bases at V and 2 bases at J, leaving 5 bases unmatched. The germline gives CDR1 SQVTM, CDR2 ANQGSEA. The CDR3 protein is CSVGGSLPYNEQFF. CDR3 coding DNA: TGCAGCGTTGGCGGGAGTTTACCCTACAATGAGCAGTTCTTC.